This is a list of T cell receptor beta chains from one sample in a study of cytomegalovirus exposure and HLA in healthy donors. The table came from immunoSEQ multiplex PCR; TCRdb's copy has only in-frame clones and leaves some out. The data show about 210,000 clones, 75% to 85% seen once. The sequenced sample consisted of PBMCs. The receptors stem from a male donor in good health and CMV-seropositive. The CDR3 runs from the conserved cysteine through the conserved F or W. Each record gives: V gene, D gene, clone size, J gene, CDR3 protein, CDR3 DNA. The D gene is left open where the match is weak. Size is stated for part of the rows, as once, few or many counts, or as a class when the clone is expanded.

>TRBV5-1|TRBD1|-|TRBJ1-1
CASRRQGASNTEAFF
TGCGCCAGCAGGAGACAGGGGGCCTCGAACACTGAAGCTTTCTTT
>TRBV7-9|-|-|TRBJ2-5
CASSFFEGGSGETQYF
TGTGCCAGCAGCTTTTTTGAGGGCGGTTCGGGCGAGACCCAGTACTTC
>TRBV7-2|TRBD1|-|TRBJ2-6
CASSLGTGTGANVLTF
TGTGCCAGCAGCTTAGGGACAGGGACTGGGGCCAACGTCCTGACTTTC
>TRBV5-4|-|-|TRBJ2-7
CASSLETGYEQYF
TGTGCCAGCAGCTTGGAGACAGGCTACGAGCAGTACTTC
>TRBV25-1|-|-|TRBJ2-7
CASSEGYGAAYEQYF
TGTGCCAGCAGTGAAGGGTATGGGGCAGCCTACGAGCAGTACTTC
>TRBV5-4|-|-|TRBJ2-7
CASSLDLYEQYF
TGTGCCAGCAGCTTGGATCTGTACGAGCAGTACTTC
>TRBV7-2|TRBD2|-|TRBJ2-1
CASSSYSGNEQFF
TGTGCCAGCAGCTCCTATAGCGGGAATGAGCAGTTCTTC
>TRBV11-3|TRBD1|-|TRBJ1-5
CASTHVRDRVVHRSNQPQHF
TGTGCCAGCACCCACGTCCGGGACAGGGTGGTTCATCGGAGCAATCAGCCCCAGCATTTT
>TRBV7-2|TRBD2|-|TRBJ2-7
CASSFVSGGPSYEQYF
TGTGCCAGCAGCTTTGTCTCGGGAGGACCCTCCTACGAGCAGTACTTC
>TRBV4-1|TRBD2|once|TRBJ2-5
CASSQGVLAGQETQYF
TGCGCCAGCAGCCAAGGTGTACTAGCGGGGCAAGAGACCCAGTACTTC
>TRBV6-5|TRBD2|-|TRBJ2-7
CASNKLAGAYEQYF
TGTGCCAGCAACAAACTAGCGGGAGCCTACGAGCAGTACTTC
>TRBV7-9|-|-|TRBJ2-7
CATLGSEALIHEQYF
TGTGCCACTCTCGGATCCGAGGCGTTGATCCACGAGCAGTACTTC
>TRBV2|TRBD2|-|TRBJ2-1
CASGGGNPLAGVREQFF
TGTGCCAGCGGGGGAGGGAATCCCCTAGCGGGAGTACGGGAGCAGTTCTTC
>TRBV2|TRBD2|-|TRBJ2-3
CARGTSGGGTDTQYF
TGTGCCAGGGGAACTAGCGGGGGGGGCACAGATACGCAGTATTTT
>TRBV7-2|-|-|TRBJ1-2
CASSSPGVTNYGYTF
TGTGCCAGCAGCTCCCCGGGAGTTACTAACTATGGCTACACCTTC
>TRBV29-1|-|few|TRBJ1-2
CSVNSAGAYGYTF
TGCAGCGTTAATTCTGCAGGCGCCTATGGCTACACCTTC
>TRBV7-9|-|once|TRBJ2-5
CASALSGVSETQYF
TGTGCCAGCGCCCTATCGGGGGTCTCAGAGACCCAGTACTTC
>TRBV5-4|TRBD1|-|TRBJ2-3
CASSPGTGGVDTQYF
TGTGCCAGCAGCCCCGGGACAGGGGGCGTAGATACGCAGTATTTT
>TRBV19|TRBD1|few|TRBJ1-2
CASSTPGTGKRGGYTF
TGTGCCAGTAGTACCCCCGGGACAGGGAAGAGGGGTGGCTACACCTTC
>TRBV13|TRBD2|-|TRBJ2-1
CASSSGLAGKHNEQFF
TGTGCCAGCAGCTCGGGACTAGCGGGTAAACACAATGAGCAGTTCTTC
>TRBV6-5|-|-|TRBJ1-3
CASSSVIAGNTIYF
TGTGCCAGCAGTTCGGTGATAGCTGGAAACACCATATATTTT
>TRBV5-1|-|-|TRBJ2-2
CASSLAIRVGTGELFF
TGCGCCAGCAGCTTGGCCATCAGGGTTGGGACCGGGGAGCTGTTTTTT
>TRBV28|TRBD1|-|TRBJ1-2
CASNWGQGQDGYTF
TGTGCCAGCAATTGGGGACAGGGACAGGATGGCTACACCTTC
>TRBV6-5|-|-|TRBJ2-7
CASSADTYYEQYF
TGTGCCAGCAGTGCCGACACTTACTACGAGCAGTACTTC
>TRBV4-2|-|once|TRBJ2-3
CASSQVEGADTQYF
TGTGCCAGCAGCCAAGTGGAGGGCGCAGATACGCAGTATTTT
>TRBV5-1|-|-|TRBJ2-1
CASSLGGNEQFF
TGCGCCAGCAGCTTGGGAGGAAATGAGCAGTTCTTC
>TRBV27|-|-|TRBJ1-5
CASSFIPANQPQHF
TGTGCCAGCAGTTTCATCCCTGCGAATCAGCCCCAGCATTTT
>TRBV9|TRBD1|-|TRBJ1-1
CAGSQGVNTEAFF
TGTGCCGGTTCCCAGGGGGTGAACACTGAAGCTTTCTTT
>TRBV27|TRBD1|-|TRBJ2-6
CASSTRQGSSGANVLTF
TGTGCCAGCAGTACCCGACAGGGGAGCTCTGGGGCCAACGTCCTGACTTTC
>TRBV2|TRBD1|-|TRBJ2-2
CATQGGQGRTGELFF
TGTGCCACCCAAGGGGGACAGGGGAGGACCGGGGAGCTGTTTTTT
>TRBV29-1|-|few|TRBJ1-1
CSVQGLYTEAFF
TGCAGCGTCCAGGGTTTATACACTGAAGCTTTCTTT
>TRBV11-2|TRBD1|-|TRBJ1-1
CASSPGSGGVTEAFF
TGTGCCAGCAGCCCCGGATCAGGGGGCGTGACTGAAGCTTTCTTT
>TRBV27|-|-|TRBJ2-2
CASSLGPDTGELFF
TGTGCCAGCAGTTTAGGGCCCGACACCGGGGAGCTGTTTTTT
>TRBV7-9|TRBD1|-|TRBJ1-6
CSSSSGTGESPLHF
TGTTCCAGCAGTTCTGGGACAGGGGAATCACCCCTCCACTTT
>TRBV11-2|-|-|TRBJ1-2
CASSLNFVPTF
TGTGCCAGCAGCTTAAACTTCGTTCCGACCTTC
>TRBV7-2|-|-|TRBJ2-2
CASSLQGSAGELFF
TGTGCCAGCAGCTTACAGGGATCGGCCGGGGAGCTGTTTTTT
>TRBV9|TRBD1|-|TRBJ1-5
CASSVGQDRKLYSNQPQHF
TGTGCCAGCAGCGTAGGTCAGGACAGGAAACTGTATAGCAATCAGCCCCAGCATTTT
>TRBV27|-|few|TRBJ2-7
CASSLGGSGVYEQYF
TGTGCCAGCAGTTTAGGCGGGTCGGGGGTATACGAGCAGTACTTC
>TRBV5-1|TRBD1|few|TRBJ1-2
CASSLGIAGTGSPPNYGYTF
TGCGCCAGCAGCTTGGGGATCGCCGGGACAGGGAGCCCCCCCAACTATGGCTACACCTTC
>TRBV9|TRBD2|once|TRBJ2-1
CASSVTSGRSNEQFF
TGTGCCAGCAGCGTAACTAGCGGGAGATCAAATGAGCAGTTCTTC